A single sample is the source of the 10 T cell receptor beta chains below, sequenced in a study of T cell repertoires in cytomegalovirus infection. MiXCR, applied by TCRdb to the reads, yields one record per CDR3 protein. The data hold some 500,000 distinct CDR3 sequences, with almost 40% observed a single time. Their antigens remain unidentified. The sample in question was cultured PBMCs, obtained from culture after CMV antigen stimulation. All receptors come from a human donor in good health (CMV status not recorded). Some clones in this sample may be carry-over from other donors' samples.

This chain uses TRBV5-1 with TRBJ2-5; D remains unclear. This CDR3 has 12 amino acids. V was pared by 4 bases and J by 5 bases, with 9 bases between. Per germline, CDR1 SGHRS and CDR2 YFSETQ. The CDR3 here is CASSHGFETQYF. The CDR3, as DNA: TGCGCCAGCAGCCATGGGTTTGAGACCCAGTACTTC. The full variable domain, completed using reference TRBV5-1 and TRBJ2-5, is KAGVTQTPRYLIKTRGQQVTLSCSPISGHRSVSWYQQTPGQGLQFLFEYFSETQRNKGNFPGRFSGRQFSNSRSEMNVSTLELGDSALYLCASSHGFETQYFGPGTRLLVL.

In this sample, this clonotype turned up a few times. The J gene is TRBJ1-1, the V gene TRBV7-6; no reliable D call. V lost 5 bases to trimming and J lost 11 bases, with 18 bases between them. CDR3 length: 13 amino acids. The V gene's germline CDR1 is SGHVS and CDR2 FNYEAQ. CDR3 sequence reads: CASSLTGPSRAFF. The DNA for the CDR3 is TGTGCCAGCAGCCTTACGGGTCCTTCCCGTGCTTTCTTT.

This clonotype was observed a handful of times. The chain is built from TRBV9 and TRBJ2-2; unclear D gene. Deletions cut 0 bases from V and 5 bases from J, with 11 bases between. The CDR3 is 15 amino acids. CDR1 and CDR2 from the germline V gene are SGDLS and YYNGEE. The CDR3 loop reads CASSVGGVRTGELFF. The CDR3 DNA is TGTGCCAGCAGCGTAGGTGGGGTCCGGACCGGGGAGCTGTTTTTT.

V usage is TRBV7-9 and J usage is TRBJ1-1; TRBD1 matches 10 bases. Germline lookup yields CDR1 SEHNR and CDR2 FQNEAQ (reference sequence). Unmatched junction bases numbered 10, after V lost 4 bases and J lost 11 bases. CDR3 size: 14 residues. CDR3 protein: CASSSPRTGGVAFF. CDR3 coding DNA: TGTGCCAGCAGCTCTCCTCGGACAGGGGGAGTTGCTTTCTTT.

This clonotype came up once. The genes are TRBV6-2 or TRBV6-3 and TRBJ1-5; D is unclear. The germline V gene has CDR1 MNHEY and CDR2 SVGEGT. The germline V and J ends were trimmed by 6 bases and 5 bases, with 14 bases remaining between them. The CDR3 is made up of 14 amino acids. The CDR3 nucleotides read TGTGCCAGCAGCAACCGACTTGCCCATCAGCCCCAGCATTTT. This encodes CASSNRLAHQPQHF.

The chain has TRBV18 and TRBJ1-3; 7 nucleotides match TRBD1. V gave up 0 bases and J gave up 4 bases; unmatched junction bases: 3. Germline values: CDR1 KGHSH, CDR2 LQKENI. The length of the CDR3 is 15 residues. In DNA, the CDR3 is TGTGCCAGCTCACCACCCGGGACAGTAGGAAACACCATATATTTT. It encodes CASSPPGTVGNTIYF.

This clonotype was seen only a few times. Here the CDR3 reads CASSFETFYNEQFF. The CDR3 DNA sequence: TGTGCCAGCAGCTTCGAGACCTTTTACAATGAGCAGTTCTTC. J is TRBJ2-1 and V is TRBV7-8; D uncertain. Germline-derived CDR1 and CDR2 are SGHVS and FQNEAQ. V was pared by 3 bases and J by 4 bases, with 10 bases between. This CDR3 comprises 14 residues.

The chain is built from TRBV7-2 and TRBJ2-3; 14 positions agree with TRBD2. Germline V CDR1 and CDR2: SGHTA, FQGNSA. The V segment lost 2 bases and the J segment 5 bases; nucleotides outside the gene matches: 6. The CDR3 totals 17 residues. The CDR3 DNA reads TGTGCCAGCAGCTTACAGACTAGCGGGAGGGCCAAAGATACGCAGTATTTT. Protein product: CASSLQTSGRAKDTQYF.

The chain has TRBV7-9 and TRBJ2-1; the D is unclear. The germline V gene encodes CDR1 SEHNR and CDR2 FQNEAQ (reference sequence). The length of the CDR3 is 12 residues. Trimming pared 5 bases from V and 9 bases from J, leaving 11 bases between. The CDR3 DNA reads TGTGCCAGCAGCGACCACGGCCGTGAGCAGTTCTTC. This encodes CASSDHGREQFF.

The chain is built from TRBV10-3 and TRBJ1-4, with 8 bases lining up with TRBD1. The CDR3 extends over 13 amino acids. J was trimmed by 5 bases and V by 4 bases; bases with no gene match: 0. The germline V gene has CDR1 ENHRY and CDR2 SYGVKD. The CDR3 loop is CAISGTGNEKLFF. The DNA of the CDR3 is TGTGCCATCAGTGGGACAGGGAATGAAAAACTGTTTTTT.